The 19 T cell receptor beta chains below all came from one sample that was sequenced in a study of blood T cell repertoires in COVID-19. Libraries were prepared by immunoSEQ multiplex PCR; TCRdb keeps only in-frame clonotypes and omits some of them. In the table there are about 160,000 clones, 92% of which are singletons. The sample comprised peripheral blood. The receptors here all came from a man aged 25 to 40 with COVID-19, enrolled during active disease.

V gene TRBV18 combines with J gene TRBJ1-1, with 9 bases aligning to TRBD1. Germline V gene lookup returns CDR1 KGHSH and CDR2 LQKENI. Trimming removed 3 bases from V and 4 bases from J; junction bases left unmatched: 9. The CDR3 is 16 residues long. The CDR3 region has the DNA TGTGCCAGCTCACCCAGACAGGGGGAATTGGCCACTGAAGCTTTCTTT. It yields the protein CASSPRQGELATEAFF.

The chain joins TRBV24-1 to TRBJ1-1; D may be TRBD1 (5 bases). Germline CDR1 is KGHDR and CDR2 is SFDVKD. The V gene lost 7 bases and the J gene lost 1 base, with 9 bases spanning the gap. The CDR3 is 13 residues long. CDR3 sequence: CATRGEGNTEAFF. As DNA, the CDR3 is TGTGCCACCAGGGGGGAGGGGAACACTGAAGCTTTCTTT.

The chain employs TRBV6-5 and TRBJ1-2; possibly TRBD1 for D (5 bases). The CDR3 runs 16 residues. Trimming took 2 bases from V and 1 from J, leaving 14 bases between them. CDR1 is MNHEY, CDR2 SVGAGI, per germline. As DNA, the CDR3 is TGTGCCAGCAGTTACCTCGACAGCCTTAATAACTATGGCTACACCTTC. As protein: CASSYLDSLNNYGYTF.

The chain carries TRBV9 and TRBJ1-2; weak D call: TRBD1 (6 bases). This CDR3 is 15 amino acids long. Germline lookup yields CDR1 SGDLS and CDR2 YYNGEE. V gave up 3 bases and J gave up 2 bases, with 14 bases separating them. The CDR3 is CASSATGTKNYGYTF. The CDR3 region has the DNA TGTGCCAGCAGCGCGACCGGGACAAAGAACTATGGCTACACCTTC.

The V call is TRBV28, the J call TRBJ1-5; tentatively, D is TRBD1 (6 bases). This CDR3 is 11 amino acids long. Germline CDR1 and CDR2: MDHEN and SYDVKM. V dropped 5 bases and J dropped 12 bases, with 11 bases sitting between them. The CDR3 DNA is TGTGCCAGCAGTGTCTCGGACAGCCAGCATTTT. Translated, it gives CASSVSDSQHF.

The V and J genes are TRBV15 and TRBJ2-5; D remains unclear. Germline loops: CDR1 LNHNV, CDR2 YYDKDF (reference sequence). CDR3 length equals 14 residues. Deletions cut 0 bases from V and 1 base from J, with 6 bases between. CDR3 sequence (DNA): TGTGCCACCAGCAGAGATAGCCCCCAAGAGACCCAGTACTTC. Residues: CATSRDSPQETQYF.

The CDR3 nucleotides are TGTGCCAGCAGCGTTAGGTGGGCTGACGAGCAGTACTTC. The encoded protein is CASSVRWADEQYF. The chain has TRBV7-9 and TRBJ2-7; D remains unclear. Germline V gene sequence: CDR1 SEHNR, CDR2 FQNEAQ (reference sequence). Trimming removed 5 bases at V and 5 bases at J, with 13 bases between. The CDR3 runs to 13 residues.

This chain connects TRBV19 to TRBJ1-2, with 8 bases fitting TRBD1. Germline V gene data show CDR1 as LNHDA and CDR2 as SQIVND (reference sequence). V lost 3 bases to trimming and J lost 4 bases; unmatched junction nucleotides: 19. The CDR3 spans 19 residues. CDR3 region: CASSIKLLGARGLGYGYTF. The CDR3 DNA reads TGTGCCAGTAGTATTAAGTTGTTGGGAGCCAGGGGGCTTGGCTATGGCTACACCTTC.

This chain connects TRBV6-5 to TRBJ1-2, with D perhaps TRBD1 (6 bases). The CDR3 totals 14 residues. V was shortened by 6 bases and J by 7 bases, with 18 bases between the two germline ends. Germline V gives CDR1 MNHEY, CDR2 SVGAGI. The CDR3 loop is CASSPAQGFGGYTF. DNA for the CDR3: TGTGCCAGCAGCCCGGCACAGGGTTTCGGTGGCTACACCTTC.

J is TRBJ2-3 and V is TRBV29-1, with a possible D match to TRBD1 (6 bases). CDR3 size: 13 residues. The germline V gene has CDR1 SQVTM and CDR2 ANQGSEA. V was shortened by 7 bases and J by 2 bases, with 13 bases between the two germline ends. The CDR3: CSARQDHTDTQYF. CDR3 DNA: TGCAGCGCAAGACAGGACCACACAGATACGCAGTATTTT.

V usage is TRBV3-1 (or the pseudogene TRBV3-2) and J usage is TRBJ1-2, with D unclear. The germline gives CDR1 LGHDT, CDR2 YNNKEL (reference sequence). The CDR3 is made up of 11 amino acids. Between the trimmed V and J ends, which lost 1 base and 6 bases, there was a span of 3 bases. The CDR3 DNA follows: TGTGCCAGCAGCCAAGCGGATGGCTACACCTTC. It specifies CASSQADGYTF.

The chain is built from TRBV7-2 and TRBJ2-7; no firm D call. The CDR3 contains 15 residues. Germline V gives CDR1 SGHTA, CDR2 FQGNSA. V was trimmed by 3 bases and J by 2 bases, leaving 14 bases between them. CDR3 loop: CASSFLTDSTYEQYF. CDR3 DNA: TGTGCCAGCAGCTTCTTGACTGACTCAACCTACGAGCAGTACTTC.

The chain employs TRBV10-3 and TRBJ2-1, with 7 bases matching TRBD2. V gave up 4 bases and J gave up 0 bases; unmatched junction bases: 3. CDR3 length: 15 amino acids. Per germline, CDR1 ENHRY and CDR2 SYGVKD. The chain's CDR3 is CAISAGRASYNEQFF. CDR3 DNA: TGTGCCATCAGTGCGGGGAGGGCCTCCTACAATGAGCAGTTCTTC.

The CDR3: CASSVVMGSTEAFF. CDR3 DNA: TGTGCCAGCAGCGTAGTAATGGGGAGCACTGAAGCTTTCTTT. V is TRBV9 and J is TRBJ1-1, with D unclear. The length of the CDR3 is 14 residues. Between the trimmed V and J ends, which lost 0 bases and 4 bases, there was a span of 10 bases. The germline CDR1 and CDR2 sequences are SGDLS and YYNGEE.

This chain links TRBV7-9 with TRBJ1-1; TRBD1 might be the D (5 bases). Trimming took off 5 bases at V and 5 bases at J, with 15 bases between the two ends. This CDR3 is 14 amino acids long. Germline lookup yields CDR1 SEHNR and CDR2 FQNEAQ (reference sequence). In DNA form, the CDR3 reads TGTGCCAGCAGCGTAGACAGTTTGTGGACTGAAGCTTTCTTT. It specifies CASSVDSLWTEAFF.

V usage is TRBV19 and J usage is TRBJ1-1; TRBD1 matches at 12 bases. V was clipped by 7 bases and J by 4 bases; unmatched bases: 13. The germline V gene has CDR1 LNHDA and CDR2 SQIVND (reference sequence). CDR3 size: 17 residues. CDR3 protein: CASTVPGQGATTTEAFF. DNA of the CDR3: TGTGCCAGTACCGTCCCGGGACAGGGGGCTACAACCACTGAAGCTTTCTTT.

V is TRBV5-1 and J is TRBJ1-1; weak D call: TRBD1 (5 bases). The CDR3 is 15 residues long. Germline CDR1 is SGHRS and CDR2 is YFSETQ. Trimming shortened V by 2 bases and J by 1 base, and 12 bases separated the two germline ends. CDR3 in amino acids: CASSLVSGSNTEAFF. The CDR3 DNA reads TGCGCCAGCAGCTTAGTGTCAGGGTCGAACACTGAAGCTTTCTTT.

The genes are TRBV4-2 and TRBJ1-1; perhaps TRBD1 as D (6 bases). Trimming removed 7 bases from V and 4 bases from J, with 19 bases in between. CDR1 is LGHNA, CDR2 YNFKEQ, per germline. CDR3 length equals 15 residues. CDR3 in amino acids: CASIPMAGAGTEAFF. The CDR3 DNA sequence: TGTGCCAGCATCCCCATGGCAGGGGCGGGCACTGAAGCTTTCTTT.

The chain joins TRBV6-5 to TRBJ1-3; a weak D match, TRBD1 (5 bases). Germline assignment: CDR1 MNHEY and CDR2 SVGAGI. V lost 7 bases to trimming and J lost 4 bases, with 14 bases between them. The CDR3 is 14 amino acids. The CDR3 DNA follows: TGTGCCAGCAACCAAGGGACTACCGGAAACACCATATATTTT. Translation gives CASNQGTTGNTIYF.